One sample yielded the 24 T cell receptor beta chains listed below, sequenced in a study of blood T cell repertoires in COVID-19. Here immunoSEQ multiplex PCR was the method, and the copy in TCRdb shows in-frame clones only, minus some. The data show about 160,000 clones, around three quarters seen once. The sequenced material came from peripheral blood. The receptors come from a man aged 55 to 70 with acute or convalescent COVID-19.

The chain carries TRBV5-1 and TRBJ1-2; a possible D gene is TRBD1 (6 bases). CDR3 length: 14 residues. V was shortened by 4 bases and J by 3 bases, with 13 bases between the two germline ends. Germline values: CDR1 SGHRS, CDR2 YFSETQ. CDR3 region: CASSPRGGDYGYTF. CDR3 bases: TGCGCCAGCAGCCCCCGGGGGGGCGACTATGGCTACACCTTC.

The chain carries TRBV11-2 and TRBJ1-6; 10 bases match TRBD1. Trimming removed 5 bases from V and 5 bases from J; junction bases left unmatched: 3. The CDR3 runs to 15 residues. Germline V lookup: CDR1 SGHAT, CDR2 FQNNGV. The DNA of the CDR3 is TGTGCCAGCAGCATAGGGACAGGGGATAATTCACCCCTCCACTTT. Protein product: CASSIGTGDNSPLHF.

The chain recombines TRBV30 with TRBJ1-5; tentatively, D is TRBD1 (6 bases). The CDR3 runs 13 residues. Per germline, CDR1 GTSNPN and CDR2 SVGIG (reference sequence). V shed 5 bases and J shed 7 bases, with 15 bases lying between them. The CDR3 sequence is CAWETGIGQPQHF. The CDR3 DNA is TGTGCCTGGGAGACAGGAATCGGCCAGCCCCAGCATTTT.

V gene TRBV5-1 combines with J gene TRBJ2-1, with D possibly TRBD2 on 6 matching bases. The CDR3 length is 12 residues. Trimming removed 1 base at V and 10 bases at J, with 9 bases between. Per germline, CDR1 SGHRS and CDR2 YFSETQ. The CDR3 protein is CASSLSGWEQFF. The CDR3 DNA sequence: TGCGCCAGCAGCTTGAGCGGGTGGGAGCAGTTCTTC. Full variable domain (remainder filled in from reference TRBV5-1 and TRBJ2-1): KAGVTQTPRYLIKTRGQQVTLSCSPISGHRSVSWYQQTPGQGLQFLFEYFSETQRNKGNFPGRFSGRQFSNSRSEMNVSTLELGDSALYLCASSLSGWEQFFGPGTRLTVL.

The chain employs TRBV6-1 and TRBJ2-5; 9 bases line up with TRBD1. Trimming cost V 4 bases and J 4 bases; bases outside gene matches: 10. Germline CDR1 MNHNS, CDR2 SASEGT. The CDR3 runs to 16 residues. As DNA, the CDR3 is TGTGCCAGCAGTGCTAATCCCGGGACAGGGCGAGAGACCCAGTACTTC. It translates to CASSANPGTGRETQYF.

The rearrangement joins TRBV18 to TRBJ2-1, with 7 nucleotides matching TRBD2. Germline-derived CDR1 and CDR2 are KGHSH and LQKENI. The CDR3 extends over 15 amino acids. V trimming: 0 bases; J trimming: 12 bases; junction bases outside the gene matches: 11. CDR3 DNA sequence: TGTGCCAGCTCACCACCGGGGCGGGGGACCCTAAGGCAGTTCTTC. Translation: CASSPPGRGTLRQFF.

The rearrangement links TRBV4-3 to TRBJ2-1; TRBD2 is a possible D gene (6 bases). Germline-derived CDR1 and CDR2 are LGHNA and YSLEER. Between the trimmed V and J ends, which lost 0 bases and 1 base, there was a span of 7 bases. The CDR3 has 15 residues. For the CDR3, the DNA is TGCGCCAGCAGCCAAGACCGGGGGTCCTACAATGAGCAGTTCTTC. The encoded protein is CASSQDRGSYNEQFF.

The chain employs TRBV5-1 and TRBJ1-2; 8 positions match TRBD1. The V and J ends lost 3 bases and 4 bases, in that order; junction bases with no gene match: 5. CDR1 and CDR2 from the germline V gene are SGHRS and YFSETQ. This CDR3 has 14 residues. The CDR3 protein is CASSSPGTGYGYTF. CDR3 coding DNA: TGCGCCAGCAGCTCCCCCGGGACAGGCTATGGCTACACCTTC.

The table lists this clone with a few counts. The V gene is TRBV21-1, the J gene TRBJ1-2. TRBV21-1 is designated a pseudogene. CDR3 length: 12 residues. CDR3 in DNA: TGTGCCAGCGACAGACAGCGGGCTGGCTACACCTTC. Translation: CASDRQRAGYTF.

This clone was seen at least ten times. The J gene is TRBJ2-1, the V gene TRBV9, with no clear D. V was cut by 3 bases and J by 0 bases, with 13 bases left in between. Germline V gene sequence: CDR1 SGDLS, CDR2 YYNGEE. This CDR3 has 16 amino acids. The CDR3 region is CASSGSSIISYNEQFF. The CDR3 DNA reads TGTGCCAGCAGCGGTAGTAGTATAATCTCCTACAATGAGCAGTTCTTC.

The rearrangement joins TRBV9 to TRBJ2-7; TRBD1 matches at 9 bases. The V gene end was trimmed by 5 bases and the J gene end by 3 bases; junction bases not matched to a gene: 9. Germline V gives CDR1 SGDLS, CDR2 YYNGEE. This CDR3 has 15 amino acids. The CDR3 DNA is TGTGCCAGCAGTGAGGGACAGGGCCGCCACTACGAGCAGTACTTC. It translates to CASSEGQGRHYEQYF.

J is TRBJ1-6 and V is TRBV6-5; TRBD1 matches at 8 bases. V was pared by 2 bases and J by 7 bases, with 7 bases of the junction left unmatched. Germline V gene sequence: CDR1 MNHEY, CDR2 SVGAGI. The CDR3 covers 16 residues. CDR3 sequence reads: CASSYVTGVGNSPLHF. In nucleotides, the CDR3 is TGTGCCAGCAGTTACGTGACAGGGGTCGGGAATTCACCCCTCCACTTT.

In this sample, this clone turned up a few times. The chain uses TRBV9 and TRBJ1-2; 11 bases are a match to TRBD1. The CDR3 has 14 amino acids. Germline-derived CDR1 and CDR2 are SGDLS and YYNGEE. Unmatched junction bases numbered 5, after V lost 3 bases and J lost 7 bases. The CDR3 DNA reads TGTGCCAGCAGCGGCGGACAGGGGGCTGGTGGCTACACCTTC. Translating it yields CASSGGQGAGGYTF.

The genes are TRBV6-5 and TRBJ2-3; D remains ambiguous. The V gene lost 6 bases and the J gene lost 1 base, with 8 bases spanning the gap. This CDR3 comprises 13 residues. From germline, CDR1 is MNHEY and CDR2 SVGAGI. CDR3 loop: CASRRVGTDTQYF. The CDR3 DNA reads TGTGCCAGCAGACGGGTGGGCACAGATACGCAGTATTTT.

V gene TRBV7-8 combines with J gene TRBJ1-5; TRBD1 matches at 7 bases. From germline, CDR1 is SGHVS and CDR2 FQNEAQ. The CDR3 loop spans 16 amino acids. With 5 bases clipped from V and 0 bases from J, the junction kept 7 bases outside the gene matches. CDR3 sequence: CASSPTGTVSNQPQHF. CDR3 sequence (DNA): TGTGCCAGCAGCCCGACCGGGACAGTTAGCAATCAGCCCCAGCATTTT.

The gene calls are TRBV30 and TRBJ1-6; 9 positions match TRBD1. Germline values: CDR1 GTSNPN, CDR2 SVGIG (reference sequence). The CDR3 loop spans 13 amino acids. CDR3 DNA sequence: TGTGCAGGGACAGGGCAGGGGAAATCACCCCTCCACTTT. This encodes CAGTGQGKSPLHF.

This clone was found once. The chain links TRBV7-8 to TRBJ2-4; D remains unclear. The ends were cut back, 1 base at V and 1 base at J, with 14 bases in the middle. Per the germline V gene, CDR1 is SGHVS and CDR2 is FQNEAQ. The CDR3 runs to 17 residues. CDR3 sequence: CASSLVGQARAKNIQYF. CDR3 bases: TGTGCCAGCAGCTTAGTAGGCCAGGCCAGGGCCAAAAACATTCAGTACTTC.

The rearrangement uses TRBV5-6 and TRBJ2-1; perhaps TRBD1 as D (5 bases). V gave up 4 bases and J gave up 4 bases, with 12 bases separating them. CDR3 size: 14 residues. Germline lookup yields CDR1 SGHDT and CDR2 YYEEEE. CDR3 DNA sequence: TGTGCCAGCAGCAGGCGGACACTTTACAATGAGCAGTTCTTC. Amino acids: CASSRRTLYNEQFF.

The rearrangement uses TRBV21-1 and TRBJ1-4; the table calls TRBD1, which could not be checked here. TRBV21-1 counts as a pseudogene. The CDR3 runs 15 residues. As DNA, the CDR3 is TGTGCCAGCAGCAAGGTTCGGACAGGGACTGAAAAACTGTTTTTT. Translating gives CASSKVRTGTEKLFF.

J is TRBJ1-4 and V is TRBV10-3; a weak D match, TRBD1 (6 bases). Trimming took off 3 bases at V and 5 bases at J, with 10 bases between the two ends. Germline CDR1 and CDR2: ENHRY and SYGVKD. This CDR3 has 14 residues. The CDR3 bases are TGTGCCATCAGTGAAGGGACATCGAATGAAAAACTGTTTTTT. It specifies CAISEGTSNEKLFF.

The table lists this clone with a few counts. The rearrangement joins TRBV3-1 (or the pseudogene TRBV3-2) to TRBJ2-1; the D is unclear. The length of the CDR3 is 14 residues. V lost 0 bases to trimming and J lost 6 bases, with 9 bases between them. Germline CDR1 reads LGHDT; CDR2 reads YNNKEL (reference sequence). CDR3 residues: CASSQEVSGNEQFF. In DNA, the CDR3 is TGTGCCAGCAGCCAAGAGGTTAGTGGCAATGAGCAGTTCTTC.

This chain uses TRBV25-1 with TRBJ2-7; 11 bases line up with TRBD1. V shed 4 bases, J shed 6 bases, and the junction held 5 bases outside the gene matches. The CDR3 totals 14 residues. The germline V gene has CDR1 MGHDK and CDR2 SYGVNS. The CDR3 is CASSALGTGGEQYF. As DNA, the CDR3 is TGTGCCAGCAGTGCCCTTGGGACAGGGGGCGAGCAGTACTTC.

This clone was seen a single time. V is TRBV6-5 and J is TRBJ2-3; TRBD2 aligns across 8 bases. Trimming at V came to 4 bases and at J to 3 bases, leaving 9 bases not matched to a gene. Germline V CDR1 and CDR2: MNHEY, SVGAGI. The CDR3 has 16 amino acids. The CDR3 sequence is CASSSELAADTDTQYF. The CDR3 bases are TGTGCCAGCAGTTCCGAACTAGCGGCGGATACAGATACGCAGTATTTT.

The rearrangement links TRBV6-4 to TRBJ2-3, with TRBD1 identical over 9 bases. The ends lost 6 bases at V and 11 bases at J; junction bases unmatched: 12. The CDR3 spans 14 residues. CDR1 and CDR2 (germline): MRHNA, SNTAGT. CDR3 in DNA: TGTGCCAGCAGCGCCCGGTGGGGGACAGGGATGCAGTATTTT. It specifies CASSARWGTGMQYF.